These 20 T cell receptor beta chains came from one sample sequenced in a study of cytomegalovirus exposure and HLA in healthy donors. In the PCR, 60 Vbeta and 13 Jbeta primers were used. TCRdb's table, derived via immunoSEQ multiplex PCR, lists solely in-frame clones and lacks some. The data show approximately 81,000 clones, 70% to 75% seen once. The material sequenced was PBMCs. The receptors originated from a woman aged 50 to 60 in good health and CMV-seropositive.

The chain is built from TRBV5-1 and TRBJ2-3; D is perhaps TRBD2 (7 bases). The germline V gene has CDR1 SGHRS and CDR2 YFSETQ. Trimming pared 2 bases from V and 2 bases from J, leaving 12 bases between. The CDR3 contains 15 residues. The DNA of the CDR3 is TGCGCCAGCAGCTTAGGGGGGGGAGTCACAGATACGCAGTATTTT. This codes for CASSLGGGVTDTQYF.

CDR3 sequence: CASSPELYTGELFF. CDR3 coding DNA: TGTGCCAGTAGTCCGGAACTATACACCGGGGAGCTGTTTTTT. This rearrangement joins TRBV19 to TRBJ2-2; unclear D gene. Per germline, CDR1 LNHDA and CDR2 SQIVND (reference sequence). CDR3 length: 14 amino acids. The V end was cut by 5 bases, the J end by 3 bases, with 10 bases between. Full variable domain (missing parts from reference TRBV19 and TRBJ2-2): DGGITQSPKYLFRKEGQNVTLSCEQNLNHDAMYWYRQDPGQGLRLIYYSQIVNDFQKGDIAEGYSVSREKKESFPLTVTSAQKNPTAFYLCASSPELYTGELFFGEGSRLTVL.

The V call is TRBV6-1, the J call TRBJ2-3; 8 nucleotides agree with TRBD2. Germline V CDR1 and CDR2: MNHNS, SASEGT. Trimming at V came to 6 bases and at J to 1 base, leaving 6 bases not matched to a gene. This CDR3 spans 15 amino acids. The CDR3 reads CASRIAGKGTDTQYF. CDR3 coding DNA: TGTGCCAGCAGGATAGCGGGAAAAGGCACAGATACGCAGTATTTT.

This clone was counted a few times. V usage is TRBV10-2 and J usage is TRBJ2-5; D unclear. The CDR3 contains 16 residues. Per germline, CDR1 WSHSY and CDR2 SAAADI. Between the trimmed V and J ends, which lost 5 bases and 1 base, there was a span of 17 bases. The CDR3 sequence: CASSTGLGGFQETQYF. CDR3 bases: TGCGCCAGCAGTACCGGCCTCGGCGGCTTCCAAGAGACCCAGTACTTC.

The J gene is TRBJ1-5, the V gene TRBV2, with D maybe TRBD1 (5 bases). V was pared by 7 bases and J by 4 bases, with 14 bases between. This CDR3 comprises 14 residues. Germline CDR1 and CDR2: SNHLY and FYNNEI. The CDR3 DNA sequence: TGTGCCAGCAAGCGGGGTGAGGGGAATCAGCCCCAGCATTTT. This codes for CASKRGEGNQPQHF.

The chain employs TRBV5-4 and TRBJ2-5, with TRBD2 as a possible D gene (6 bases). Germline V lookup: CDR1 SGHNT, CDR2 YYREEE (reference sequence). The CDR3 has 14 residues. Trimming removed 0 bases from V and 1 base from J, with 7 bases in between. The CDR3 nucleotides read TGTGCCAGCAGCTTGGGGAGGGGCCAAGAGACCCAGTACTTC. Translating it yields CASSLGRGQETQYF.

The rearrangement joins TRBV4-2 to TRBJ2-1, with TRBD2 identical over 8 bases. J gave up 4 bases and V 4 bases, and 12 bases lay outside the gene matches. This CDR3 spans 17 amino acids. Germline loops: CDR1 LGHNA, CDR2 YNFKEQ. CDR3 sequence: CASSPLREGLEYNEQFF. CDR3 DNA: TGTGCCAGCAGCCCCCTACGGGAGGGCCTAGAATACAATGAGCAGTTCTTC.

V is TRBV27 and J is TRBJ2-7, with 8 positions matching TRBD1. The CDR3 runs to 14 residues. V shed 5 bases, J shed 0 bases, and the junction held 3 bases outside the gene matches. The germline V gene encodes CDR1 MNHEY and CDR2 SMNVEV (reference sequence). CDR3 bases: TGTGCCAGCAGTCGGGACAGGAGCTCCTACGAGCAGTACTTC. This gives the protein CASSRDRSSYEQYF.

This clone was detected only a few times. This chain joins TRBV14 and TRBJ2-1; D not resolved. Germline CDR1 and CDR2: SGHDN and FVKESK. This CDR3 spans 16 amino acids. V dropped 4 bases and J dropped 4 bases, with 17 bases sitting between them. The CDR3 coding sequence is TGTGCCAGCAGCCTCGAGCACGGGTGGAGTTACAATGAGCAGTTCTTC. It encodes CASSLEHGWSYNEQFF.

The V gene is TRBV28, the J gene TRBJ2-7, with 8 positions matching TRBD2. This CDR3 has 13 amino acids. CDR1 is MDHEN, CDR2 SYDVKM, per germline. The J segment lost 4 bases and the V segment lost 6 bases, leaving 5 bases of the junction unmatched. The chain's CDR3 is CASRQGGRYEQYF. CDR3 DNA sequence: TGTGCCAGCAGGCAGGGCGGGAGGTACGAGCAGTACTTC.

The V and J genes are TRBV4-1 and TRBJ2-7, with TRBD2 as a possible D gene (5 bases). The CDR3 length is 13 residues. From germline, CDR1 is MGHRA and CDR2 YSYEKL. V lost 1 base and J lost 4, with 8 bases in between. CDR3 bases: TGCGCCAGCAGCCAAGTCGGGGAATACGAGCAGTACTTC. Translating gives CASSQVGEYEQYF.

This clone was detected a few times. The rearrangement joins TRBV18 to TRBJ2-1; 9 nucleotides match TRBD1. Looked up from germline, CDR1 is KGHSH and CDR2 is LQKENI. The ends lost 4 bases at V and 9 bases at J; junction bases unmatched: 1. This CDR3 is 12 amino acids long. In DNA, the CDR3 is TGTGCCAGCTCACTGACAGGGGGTGAGCAGTTCTTC. It is translated as CASSLTGGEQFF.

This chain connects TRBV23-1 to TRBJ1-2; 7 positions match TRBD1. TRBV23-1 is marked as an open reading frame, function uncertain. V shed 7 bases, J shed 6 bases, and the junction held 11 bases outside the gene matches. This CDR3 is 14 amino acids long. In nucleotides, the CDR3 is TGCGCCAGCACCCCCTCTGACAGGGTGCATGGCTACACCTTC. Amino acids: CASTPSDRVHGYTF.

This chain connects TRBV18 to TRBJ2-7; 11 bases agree with TRBD1. CDR1 and CDR2 from the germline V gene are KGHSH and LQKENI. Trimming at V came to 5 bases and at J to 3 bases, leaving 6 bases not matched to a gene. This CDR3 region has 15 residues. The CDR3 DNA is TGTGCCAGCTCAGCCCGGACAGGGGGCCACTACGAGCAGTACTTC. Translating gives CASSARTGGHYEQYF.

The CDR3 DNA reads as TGTGCCAGCAGTTTTGTCTCCGGTCAAGCCAAAAACATTCAGTACTTC. Its translation is CASSFVSGQAKNIQYF. This chain joins TRBV6-6 and TRBJ2-4; no firm D call. Germline CDR1 reads MNHNY; CDR2 reads SVGAGI (reference sequence). The V and J ends lost 4 bases and 0 bases respectively, with 13 bases between them. This CDR3 has 16 residues.

V and J are TRBV5-1 and TRBJ1-1, with 9 bases matching TRBD1. J lost 5 bases, V lost 3 bases, and 5 bases had no gene match. Germline values: CDR1 SGHRS, CDR2 YFSETQ. The CDR3 loop spans 14 amino acids. The CDR3 DNA is TGCGCCAGCAGCTGGACAGGGGCAGGGACTGAAGCTTTCTTT. Protein product: CASSWTGAGTEAFF.

The rearrangement uses TRBV10-3 and TRBJ1-2, with D possibly being TRBD1 (6 bases). This CDR3 is 16 amino acids long. The germline V gene encodes CDR1 ENHRY and CDR2 SYGVKD. V was trimmed by 5 bases and J by 7 bases, leaving 23 bases between them. The CDR3 DNA is TGTGCCATCAGTAGCGGTGGGGGCCCCCGCTCGTCTGGCTACACCTTC. Amino acids: CAISSGGGPRSSGYTF.

The rearrangement uses TRBV4-1 and TRBJ2-5; 8 positions agree with TRBD2. Germline values: CDR1 MGHRA, CDR2 YSYEKL. The CDR3 is 16 amino acids. The junction had 9 bases not matched to a gene; V was cut back by 1 base and J by 5 bases. CDR3 coding DNA: TGCGCCAGCAGCCAAGTCACTAGCGGTTTGGGGGAGACCCAGTACTTC. Amino acids: CASSQVTSGLGETQYF.

This clone was counted once. The junction departs from germline at one end; a sequencing error may be responsible. Distinct nucleotide sequences in the sample also encode this CDR3. This rearrangement joins TRBV5-6 to TRBJ2-2; 8 bases line up with TRBD1. This CDR3 comprises 15 residues. Germline V lookup: CDR1 SGHDT, CDR2 YYEEEE. The CDR3 protein is CASSFGTGAAGELFF. The CDR3 nucleotides read TGTGCCAGCAGCTTCGGGACAGGAGCCGCCGGGGAACTGTTTTTT.

This sequence joins TRBV11-2 and TRBJ2-1; 11 bases map to TRBD2. The CDR3 sequence is 14 residues long. The germline V gene has CDR1 SGHAT and CDR2 FQNNGV. V gave up 5 bases and J gave up 7 bases; unmatched junction bases: 4. Written as DNA, the CDR3 is TGTGCCAGCAGCCCTAGCGGGAGGTGGAATGAGCAGTTCTTC. Translating gives CASSPSGRWNEQFF.